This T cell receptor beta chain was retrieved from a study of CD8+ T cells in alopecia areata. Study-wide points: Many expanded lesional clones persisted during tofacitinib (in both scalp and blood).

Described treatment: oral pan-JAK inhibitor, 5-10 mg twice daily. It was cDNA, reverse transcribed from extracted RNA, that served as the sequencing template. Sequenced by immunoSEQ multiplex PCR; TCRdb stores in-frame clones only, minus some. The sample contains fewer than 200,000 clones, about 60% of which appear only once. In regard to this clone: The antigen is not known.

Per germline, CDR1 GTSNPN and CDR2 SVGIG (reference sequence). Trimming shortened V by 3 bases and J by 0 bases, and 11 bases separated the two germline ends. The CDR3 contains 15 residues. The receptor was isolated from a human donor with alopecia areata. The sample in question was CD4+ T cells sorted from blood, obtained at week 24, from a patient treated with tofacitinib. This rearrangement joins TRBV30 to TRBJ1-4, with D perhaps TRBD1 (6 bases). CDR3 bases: TGTGCCTGGAGGACAGGCCGAACAACTAATGAAAAACTGTTTTTT. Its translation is CAWRTGRTTNEKLFF.